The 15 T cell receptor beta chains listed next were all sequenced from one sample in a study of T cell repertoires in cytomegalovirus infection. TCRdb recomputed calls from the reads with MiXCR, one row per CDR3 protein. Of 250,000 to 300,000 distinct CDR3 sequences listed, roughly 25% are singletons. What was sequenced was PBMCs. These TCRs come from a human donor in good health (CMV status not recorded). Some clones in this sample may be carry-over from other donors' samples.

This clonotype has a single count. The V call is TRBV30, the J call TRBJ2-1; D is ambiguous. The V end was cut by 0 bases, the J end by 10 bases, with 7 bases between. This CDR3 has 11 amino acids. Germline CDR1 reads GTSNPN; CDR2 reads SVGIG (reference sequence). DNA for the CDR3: TGTGCCTGGAGTGTACTCCGGGAGCAGTTCTTC. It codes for CAWSVLREQFF. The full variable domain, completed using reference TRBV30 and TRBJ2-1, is SQTIHQWPATLVQPVGSPLSLECTVEGTSNPNLYWYRQAAGRGLQLLFYSVGIGQISSEVPQNLSASRPQDRQFILSSKKLLLSDSGFYLCAWSVLREQFFGPGTRLTVL.

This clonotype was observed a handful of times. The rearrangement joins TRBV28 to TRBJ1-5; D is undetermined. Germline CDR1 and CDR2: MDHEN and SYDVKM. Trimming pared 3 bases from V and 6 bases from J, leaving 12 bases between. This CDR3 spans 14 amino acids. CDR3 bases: TGTGCCAGCAGTTTTCACAGCCTCGGTCAGCCCCAGCATTTT. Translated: CASSFHSLGQPQHF.

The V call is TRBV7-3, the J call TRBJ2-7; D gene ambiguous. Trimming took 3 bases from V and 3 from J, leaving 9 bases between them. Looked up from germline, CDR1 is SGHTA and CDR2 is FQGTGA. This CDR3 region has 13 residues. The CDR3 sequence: CASSFDPNYEQYF. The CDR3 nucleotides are TGTGCCAGCAGCTTTGACCCTAACTACGAGCAGTACTTC.

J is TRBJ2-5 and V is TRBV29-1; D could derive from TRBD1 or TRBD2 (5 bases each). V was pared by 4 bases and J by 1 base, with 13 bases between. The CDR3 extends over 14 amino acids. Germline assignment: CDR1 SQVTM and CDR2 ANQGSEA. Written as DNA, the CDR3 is TGCAGCGTTGGGCAAGGGACGCGCCAAGAGACCCAGTACTTC. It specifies CSVGQGTRQETQYF.

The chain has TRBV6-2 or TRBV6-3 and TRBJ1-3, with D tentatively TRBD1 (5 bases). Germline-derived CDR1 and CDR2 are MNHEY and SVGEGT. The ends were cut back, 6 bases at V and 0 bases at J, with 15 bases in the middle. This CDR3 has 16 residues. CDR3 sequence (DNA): TGTGCCAGCAGAAGGGACGGAACGGCCTCTGGAAACACCATATATTTT. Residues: CASRRDGTASGNTIYF.

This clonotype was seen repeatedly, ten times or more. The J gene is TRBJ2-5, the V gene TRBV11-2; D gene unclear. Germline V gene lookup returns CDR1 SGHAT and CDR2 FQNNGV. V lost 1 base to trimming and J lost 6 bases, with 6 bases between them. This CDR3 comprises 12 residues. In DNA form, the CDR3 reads TGTGCCAGCAGCTTAGTTCTCCAGACCCAGTACTTC. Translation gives CASSLVLQTQYF.

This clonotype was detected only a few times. CDR3 DNA sequence: TGTGCCAGTAGTATTCGTCCCCACATGGGAGAGACCCAGTACTTC. Its protein product is CASSIRPHMGETQYF. This chain joins TRBV19 and TRBJ2-5; no firm D call. The CDR3 length is 15 residues. CDR1 is LNHDA and CDR2 is SQIVND in the germline V gene (reference sequence). Trimming stripped 3 bases from V and 4 bases from J, with 15 bases between.

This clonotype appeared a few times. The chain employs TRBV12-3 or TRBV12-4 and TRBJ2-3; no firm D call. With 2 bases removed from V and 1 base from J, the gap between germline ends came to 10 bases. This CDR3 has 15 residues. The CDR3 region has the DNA TGTGCCAGCAGTTTAACCAGAGACGGCACAGATACGCAGTATTTT. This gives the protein CASSLTRDGTDTQYF.

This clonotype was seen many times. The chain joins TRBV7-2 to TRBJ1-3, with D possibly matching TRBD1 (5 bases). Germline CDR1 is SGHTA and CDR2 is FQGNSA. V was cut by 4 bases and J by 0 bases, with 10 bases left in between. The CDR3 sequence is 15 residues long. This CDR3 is CASSSTAVSGNTIYF. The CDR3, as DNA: TGTGCCAGCAGCTCGACAGCGGTCTCTGGAAACACCATATATTTT.

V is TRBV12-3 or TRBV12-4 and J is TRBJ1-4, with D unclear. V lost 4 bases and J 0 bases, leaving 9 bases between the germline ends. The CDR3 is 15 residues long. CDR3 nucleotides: TGTGCCAGCAGTTCGTACAGCTCAACTAATGAAAAACTGTTTTTT. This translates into CASSSYSSTNEKLFF.

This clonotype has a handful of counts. The CDR3 spells CASSLLPAAEGQPQHF. CDR3 DNA: TGTGCCAGCAGTCTCCTCCCGGCCGCCGAAGGACAGCCCCAGCATTTT. This chain connects TRBV12-3 or TRBV12-4 to TRBJ1-5; D unclear. The CDR3 is 16 amino acids. The V gene lost 5 bases and the J gene lost 7 bases, with 21 bases spanning the gap.

The CDR3 coding sequence is TGTGCCAGCAGCCCCGGTCAGCCCCAGCATTTT. This codes for CASSPGQPQHF. This sequence joins TRBV28 and TRBJ1-5; D call uncertain. Trimming stripped 6 bases from V and 6 bases from J, with 6 bases between. Germline-derived CDR1 and CDR2 are MDHEN and SYDVKM. The CDR3 is 11 amino acids.

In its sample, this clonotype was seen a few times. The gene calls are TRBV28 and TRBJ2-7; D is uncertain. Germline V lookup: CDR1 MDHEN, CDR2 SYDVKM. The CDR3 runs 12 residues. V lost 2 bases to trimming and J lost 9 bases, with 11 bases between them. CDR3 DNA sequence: TGTGCCAGCAGTTTAGAACCTCCCAGGCAGTACTTC. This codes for CASSLEPPRQYF.

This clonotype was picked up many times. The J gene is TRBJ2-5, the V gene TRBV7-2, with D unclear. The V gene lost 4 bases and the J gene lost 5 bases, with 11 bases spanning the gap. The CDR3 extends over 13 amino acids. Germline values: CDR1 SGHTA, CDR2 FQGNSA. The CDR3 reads CASSSPFSETQYF. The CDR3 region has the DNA TGTGCCAGCAGCTCCCCGTTTAGTGAGACCCAGTACTTC.

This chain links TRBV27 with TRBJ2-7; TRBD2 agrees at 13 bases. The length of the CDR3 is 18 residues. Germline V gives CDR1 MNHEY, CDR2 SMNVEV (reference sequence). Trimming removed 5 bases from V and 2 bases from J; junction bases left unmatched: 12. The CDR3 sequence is CASSQIPGLAGTTYEQYF. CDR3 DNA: TGTGCCAGCAGTCAAATTCCGGGACTAGCGGGGACAACCTACGAGCAGTACTTC.